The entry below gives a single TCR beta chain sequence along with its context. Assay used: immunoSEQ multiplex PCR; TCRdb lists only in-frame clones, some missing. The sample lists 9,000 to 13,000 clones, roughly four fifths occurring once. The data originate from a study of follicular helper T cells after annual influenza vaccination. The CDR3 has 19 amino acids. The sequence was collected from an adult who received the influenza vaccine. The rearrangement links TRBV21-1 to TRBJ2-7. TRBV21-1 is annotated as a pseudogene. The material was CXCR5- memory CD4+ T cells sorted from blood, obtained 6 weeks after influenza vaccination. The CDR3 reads CASSIMVLGGGDFFYEQYF. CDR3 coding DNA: TGTGCCAGCAGCATTATGGTTCTCGGTGGGGGAGATTTTTTCTACGAGCAGTACTTC.